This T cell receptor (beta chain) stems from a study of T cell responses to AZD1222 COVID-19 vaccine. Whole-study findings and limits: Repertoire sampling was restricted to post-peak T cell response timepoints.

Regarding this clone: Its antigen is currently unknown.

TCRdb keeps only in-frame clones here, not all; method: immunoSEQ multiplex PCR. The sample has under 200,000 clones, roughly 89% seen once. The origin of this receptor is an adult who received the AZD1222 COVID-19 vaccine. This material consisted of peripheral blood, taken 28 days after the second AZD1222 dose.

In DNA form, the CDR3 reads TGCGCCAGCAGCTTCAGCGGGGAAAACACCGGGGAGCTGTTTTTT. Translation: CASSFSGENTGELFF. The chain recombines TRBV5-1 with TRBJ2-2; the match to TRBD2 covers 7 bases. Trimming removed 2 bases from V and 2 bases from J; junction bases left unmatched: 3. CDR3 length: 15 residues. The germline V gene encodes CDR1 SGHRS and CDR2 YFSETQ.